The clone carrying this T cell receptor beta chain was detected many times. For TCR beta, libraries came from iRepertoire HTBI primers and Arm-PCR of CDR3 regions. Via MiXCR, TCRdb re-called the multiplex PCR reads, giving one row per CDR3 protein. The data contain roughly 500,000 distinct CDR3 sequences, roughly 13% of them singletons. This sample was taken from a study of regulatory T cells in long-lasting Graves disease. CDR3 length: 15 residues. V was cut by 6 bases and J by 5 bases, with 17 bases left in between. Time point of the sample: newly diagnosed GD, antithyroid drugs for less than 3 months. Preparation of the TCR library used RNA extracted from PBMCs. In addition, the sample was reused for a study of T cells in Graves' hyperthyroidism and ophthalmopathy.

The TCR comes from a man aged 30 to 45 with Graves disease. Sequenced material: peripheral blood mononuclear cells (PBMCs), taken at new diagnosis, from a patient treated with antithyroid drugs. This chain uses TRBV12-3 or TRBV12-4 with TRBJ2-1; no clear D. The CDR3: CASSLPRPANNEQFF. Written as DNA, the CDR3 is TGTGCCAGCAGCCTCCCCCGGCCTGCAAACAATGAGCAGTTCTTC.